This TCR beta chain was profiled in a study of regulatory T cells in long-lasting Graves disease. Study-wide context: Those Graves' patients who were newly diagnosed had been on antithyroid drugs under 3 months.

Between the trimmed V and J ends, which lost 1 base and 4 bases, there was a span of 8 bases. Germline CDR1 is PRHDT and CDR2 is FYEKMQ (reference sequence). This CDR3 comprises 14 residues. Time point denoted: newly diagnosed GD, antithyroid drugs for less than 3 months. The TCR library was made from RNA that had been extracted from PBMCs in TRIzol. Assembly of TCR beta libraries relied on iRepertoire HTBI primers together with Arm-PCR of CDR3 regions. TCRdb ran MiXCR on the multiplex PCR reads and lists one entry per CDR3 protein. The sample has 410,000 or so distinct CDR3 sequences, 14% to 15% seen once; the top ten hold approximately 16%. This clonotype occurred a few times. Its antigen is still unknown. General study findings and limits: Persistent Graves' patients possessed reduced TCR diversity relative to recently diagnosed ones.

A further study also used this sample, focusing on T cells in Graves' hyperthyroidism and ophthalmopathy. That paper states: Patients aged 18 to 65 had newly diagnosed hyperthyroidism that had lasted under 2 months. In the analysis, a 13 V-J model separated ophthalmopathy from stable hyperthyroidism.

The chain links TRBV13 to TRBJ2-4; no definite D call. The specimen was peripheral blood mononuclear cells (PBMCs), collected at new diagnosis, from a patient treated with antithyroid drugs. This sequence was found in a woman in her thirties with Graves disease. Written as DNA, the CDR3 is TGTGCCAGCAGCTTAGCGATAGGGAAAAACATTCAGTACTTC. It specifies CASSLAIGKNIQYF.